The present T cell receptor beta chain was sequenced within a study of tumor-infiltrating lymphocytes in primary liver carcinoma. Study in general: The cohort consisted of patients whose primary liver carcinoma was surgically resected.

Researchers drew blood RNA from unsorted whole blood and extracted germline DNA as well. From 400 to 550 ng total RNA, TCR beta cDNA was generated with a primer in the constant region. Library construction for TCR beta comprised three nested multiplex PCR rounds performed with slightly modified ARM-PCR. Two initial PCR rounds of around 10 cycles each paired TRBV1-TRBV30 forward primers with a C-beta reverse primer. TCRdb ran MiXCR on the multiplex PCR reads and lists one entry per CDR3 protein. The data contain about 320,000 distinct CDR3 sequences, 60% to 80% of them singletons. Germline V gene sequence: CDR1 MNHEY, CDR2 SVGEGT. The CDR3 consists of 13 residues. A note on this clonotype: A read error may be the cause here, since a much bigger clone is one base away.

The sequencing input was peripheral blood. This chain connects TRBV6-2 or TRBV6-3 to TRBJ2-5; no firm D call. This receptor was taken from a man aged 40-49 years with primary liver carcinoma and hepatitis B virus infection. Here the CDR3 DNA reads TGTGGCAGCAGTTACGGCGGTCCGAAGACCCAGTACTTC. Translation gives CGSSYGGPKTQYF.